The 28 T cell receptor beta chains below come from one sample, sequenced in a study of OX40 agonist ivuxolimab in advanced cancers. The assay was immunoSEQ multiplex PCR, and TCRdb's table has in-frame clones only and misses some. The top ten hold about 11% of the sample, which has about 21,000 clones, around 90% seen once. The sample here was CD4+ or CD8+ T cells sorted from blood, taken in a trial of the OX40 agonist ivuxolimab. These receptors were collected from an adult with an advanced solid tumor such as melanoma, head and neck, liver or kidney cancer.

CDR3 bases: TGCGCCAGCAGCCAAAAAGCGGGTATCTTCACAGATACGCAGTATTTT. Residues: CASSQKAGIFTDTQYF. The J gene is TRBJ2-3, the V gene TRBV4-1; tentative D call: TRBD2 (6 bases). Between the trimmed V and J ends, which lost 2 bases and 2 bases, there was a span of 14 bases. The CDR3 spans 16 residues. Germline V gene sequence: CDR1 MGHRA, CDR2 YSYEKL.

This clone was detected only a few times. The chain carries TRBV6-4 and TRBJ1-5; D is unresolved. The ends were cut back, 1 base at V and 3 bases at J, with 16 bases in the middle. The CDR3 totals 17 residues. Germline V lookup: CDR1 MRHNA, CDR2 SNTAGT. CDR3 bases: TGTGCCAGCAGTGACTTGGTGGCACAGTTACTCAATCAGCCCCAGCATTTT. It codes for CASSDLVAQLLNQPQHF.

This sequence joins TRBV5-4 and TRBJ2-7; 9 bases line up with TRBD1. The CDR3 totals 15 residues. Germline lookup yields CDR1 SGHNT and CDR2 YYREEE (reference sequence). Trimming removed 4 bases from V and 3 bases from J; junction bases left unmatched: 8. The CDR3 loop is CASSQVGQGNYEQYF. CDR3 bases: TGTGCCAGCAGCCAAGTTGGACAGGGGAACTACGAGCAGTACTTC.

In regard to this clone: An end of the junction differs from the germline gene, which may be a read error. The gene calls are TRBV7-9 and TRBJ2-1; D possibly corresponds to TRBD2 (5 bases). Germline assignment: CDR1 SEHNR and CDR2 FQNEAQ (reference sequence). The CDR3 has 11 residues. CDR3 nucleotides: TGTGCCAGCAGCCTAGCCTCGGAGCAGTTCTTC. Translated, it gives CASSLASEQFF.

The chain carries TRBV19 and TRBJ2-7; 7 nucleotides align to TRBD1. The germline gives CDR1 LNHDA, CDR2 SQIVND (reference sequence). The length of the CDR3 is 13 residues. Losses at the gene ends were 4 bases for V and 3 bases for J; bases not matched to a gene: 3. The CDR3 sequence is CASSTAGGYEQYF. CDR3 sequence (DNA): TGTGCCAGTAGTACGGCAGGGGGCTACGAGCAGTACTTC.

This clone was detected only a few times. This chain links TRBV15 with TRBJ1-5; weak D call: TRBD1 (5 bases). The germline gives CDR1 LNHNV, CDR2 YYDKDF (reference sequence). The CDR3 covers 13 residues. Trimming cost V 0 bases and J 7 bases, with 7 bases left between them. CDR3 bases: TGTGCCACCAGCAGAGATCGGGGCCAGCCCCAGCATTTT. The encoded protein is CATSRDRGQPQHF.

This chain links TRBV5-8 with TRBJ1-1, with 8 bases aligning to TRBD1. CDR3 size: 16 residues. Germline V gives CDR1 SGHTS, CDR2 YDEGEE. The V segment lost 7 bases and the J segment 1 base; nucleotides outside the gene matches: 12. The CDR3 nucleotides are TGTGCCAGCGCTAGCCCCAGGGGGCGACCGAACACTGAAGCTTTCTTT. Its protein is CASASPRGRPNTEAFF. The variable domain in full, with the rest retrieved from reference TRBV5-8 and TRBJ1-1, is EAGVTQSPTHLIKTRGQQATLRCSPISGHTSVYWYQQALGLGLQFLLWYDEGEERNRGNFPPRFSGRQFPNYSSELNVNALELEDSALYLCASASPRGRPNTEAFFGQGTRLTVV.

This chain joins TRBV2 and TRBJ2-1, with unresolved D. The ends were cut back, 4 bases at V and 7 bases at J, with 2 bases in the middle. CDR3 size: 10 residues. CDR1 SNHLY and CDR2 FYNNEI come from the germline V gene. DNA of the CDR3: TGTGCCAGCAGTGGTAATGAGCAGTTCTTC. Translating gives CASSGNEQFF.

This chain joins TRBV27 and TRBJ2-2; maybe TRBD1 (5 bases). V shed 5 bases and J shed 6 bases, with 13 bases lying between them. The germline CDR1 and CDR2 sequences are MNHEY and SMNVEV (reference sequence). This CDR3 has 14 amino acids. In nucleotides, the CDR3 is TGTGCCAGCAGTCTACAGGTCGCGTCCGGGGAGCTGTTTTTT. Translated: CASSLQVASGELFF.

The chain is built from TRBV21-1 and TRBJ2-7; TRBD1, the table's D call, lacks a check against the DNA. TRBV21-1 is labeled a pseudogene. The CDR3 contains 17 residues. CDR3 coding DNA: TGTGCCAGCAGCACAAAGAATGTGACAGCCACGGTCTACGAGCAGTACTTC. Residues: CASSTKNVTATVYEQYF.

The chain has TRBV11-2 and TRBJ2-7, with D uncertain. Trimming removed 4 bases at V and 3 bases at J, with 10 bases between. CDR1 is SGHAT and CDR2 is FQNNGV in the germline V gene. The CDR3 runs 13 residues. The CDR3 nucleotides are TGTGCCAGCAGCTGGCGTCGAGGCTACGAGCAGTACTTC. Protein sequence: CASSWRRGYEQYF.

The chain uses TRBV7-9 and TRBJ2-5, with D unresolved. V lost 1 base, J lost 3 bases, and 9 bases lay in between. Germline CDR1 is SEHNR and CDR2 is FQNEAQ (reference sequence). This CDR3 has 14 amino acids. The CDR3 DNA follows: TGTGCCAGCAGCTTAGAGGGCTGGGAAGAGACCCAGTACTTC. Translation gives CASSLEGWEETQYF.

In DNA form, the CDR3 reads TGTGCCAGCAGTTTACTTACGAACACCGGGGAGCTGTTTTTT. This sequence encodes CASSLLTNTGELFF. The V call is TRBV27, the J call TRBJ2-2, with D uncertain. Trimming removed 2 bases at V and 0 bases at J, with 4 bases between. The CDR3 is 14 amino acids. The germline CDR1 and CDR2 sequences are MNHEY and SMNVEV (reference sequence).

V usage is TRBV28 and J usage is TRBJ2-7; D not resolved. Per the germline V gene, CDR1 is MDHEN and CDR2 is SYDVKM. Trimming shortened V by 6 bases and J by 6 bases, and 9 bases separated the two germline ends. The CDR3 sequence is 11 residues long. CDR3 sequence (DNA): TGTGCCAGCAGCCCGTGGGGCGAGCAGTACTTC. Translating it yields CASSPWGEQYF.

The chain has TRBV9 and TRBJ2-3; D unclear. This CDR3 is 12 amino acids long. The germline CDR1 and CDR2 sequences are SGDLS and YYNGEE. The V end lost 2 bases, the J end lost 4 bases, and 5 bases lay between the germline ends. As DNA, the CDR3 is TGTGCCAGCAGCGTGGGTTCAGATACGCAGTATTTT. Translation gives CASSVGSDTQYF.

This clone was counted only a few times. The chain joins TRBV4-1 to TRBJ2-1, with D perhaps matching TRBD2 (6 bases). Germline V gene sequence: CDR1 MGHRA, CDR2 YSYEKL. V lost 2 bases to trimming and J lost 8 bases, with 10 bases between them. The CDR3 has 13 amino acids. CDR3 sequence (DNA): TGCGCCAGCAGCCAACCCCTAGCGTATGAGCAGTTCTTC. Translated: CASSQPLAYEQFF.

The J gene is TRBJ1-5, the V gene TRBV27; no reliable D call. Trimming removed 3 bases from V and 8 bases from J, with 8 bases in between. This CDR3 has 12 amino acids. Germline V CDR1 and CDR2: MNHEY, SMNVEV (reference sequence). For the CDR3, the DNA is TGTGCCAGCAGTTTTAGCGGGAAGCCCCAGCATTTT. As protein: CASSFSGKPQHF.

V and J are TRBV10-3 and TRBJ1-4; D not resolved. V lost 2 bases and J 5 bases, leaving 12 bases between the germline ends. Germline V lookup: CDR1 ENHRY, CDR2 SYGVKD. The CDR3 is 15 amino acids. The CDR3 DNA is TGTGCCATCAGTGAGAGGCAACGGAACAATGAAAAACTGTTTTTT. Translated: CAISERQRNNEKLFF.

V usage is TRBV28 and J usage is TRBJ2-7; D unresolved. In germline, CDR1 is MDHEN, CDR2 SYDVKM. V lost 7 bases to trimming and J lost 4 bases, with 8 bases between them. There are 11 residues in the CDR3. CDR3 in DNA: TGTGCCAGCACCATTGGTTACGAGCAGTACTTC. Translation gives CASTIGYEQYF.

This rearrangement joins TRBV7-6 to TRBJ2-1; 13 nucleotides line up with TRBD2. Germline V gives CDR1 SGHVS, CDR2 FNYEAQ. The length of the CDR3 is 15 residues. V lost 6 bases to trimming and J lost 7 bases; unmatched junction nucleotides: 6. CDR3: CASRSTSGRRNEQFF. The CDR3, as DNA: TGTGCCAGCAGGTCGACTAGCGGGAGGAGGAATGAGCAGTTCTTC.

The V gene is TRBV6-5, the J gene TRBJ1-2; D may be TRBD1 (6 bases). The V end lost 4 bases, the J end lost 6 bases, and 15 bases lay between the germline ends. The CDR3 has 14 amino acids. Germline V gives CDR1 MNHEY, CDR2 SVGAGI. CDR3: CASSSTPGEDGYTF. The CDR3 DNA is TGTGCCAGCAGTTCTACCCCAGGGGAGGATGGCTACACCTTC.

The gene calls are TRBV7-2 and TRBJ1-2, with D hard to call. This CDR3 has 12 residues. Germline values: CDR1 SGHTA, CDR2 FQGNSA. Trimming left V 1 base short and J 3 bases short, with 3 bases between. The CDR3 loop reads CASSLGHYGYTF. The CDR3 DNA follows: TGTGCCAGCAGCTTAGGGCACTATGGCTACACCTTC.

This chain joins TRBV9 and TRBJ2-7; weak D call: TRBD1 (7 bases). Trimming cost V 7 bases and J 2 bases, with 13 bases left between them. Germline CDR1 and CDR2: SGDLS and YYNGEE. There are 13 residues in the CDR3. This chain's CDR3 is CASGGGFPYEQYF. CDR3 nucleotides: TGTGCCAGCGGAGGGGGCTTTCCCTACGAGCAGTACTTC. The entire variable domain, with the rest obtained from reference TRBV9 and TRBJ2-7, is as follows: DSGVTQTPKHLITATGQRVTLRCSPRSGDLSVYWYQQSLDQGLQFLIQYYNGEERAKGNILERFSAQQFPDLHSELNLSSLELGDSALYFCASGGGFPYEQYFGPGTRLTVT.

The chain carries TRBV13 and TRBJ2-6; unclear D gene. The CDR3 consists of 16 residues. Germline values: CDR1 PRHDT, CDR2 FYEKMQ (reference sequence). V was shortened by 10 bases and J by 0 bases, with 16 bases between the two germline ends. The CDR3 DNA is TGTGCCACCAGAGGCAGGCTGAGCTCTGGGGCCAACGTCCTGACTTTC. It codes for CATRGRLSSGANVLTF.

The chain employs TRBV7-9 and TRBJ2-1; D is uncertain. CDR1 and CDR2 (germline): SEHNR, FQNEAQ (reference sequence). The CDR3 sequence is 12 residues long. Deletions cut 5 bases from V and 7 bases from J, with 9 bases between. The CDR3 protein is CASSPPRNEQFF. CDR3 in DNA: TGTGCCAGCAGCCCGCCGCGGAATGAGCAGTTCTTC.

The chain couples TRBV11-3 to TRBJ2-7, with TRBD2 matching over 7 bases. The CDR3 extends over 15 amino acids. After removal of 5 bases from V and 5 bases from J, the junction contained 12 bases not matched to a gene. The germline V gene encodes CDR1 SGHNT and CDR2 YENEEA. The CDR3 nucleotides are TGTGCCAGCAGCCTCCTCGGGGGGAATGGCGACGAGCAGTACTTC. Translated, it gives CASSLLGGNGDEQYF.

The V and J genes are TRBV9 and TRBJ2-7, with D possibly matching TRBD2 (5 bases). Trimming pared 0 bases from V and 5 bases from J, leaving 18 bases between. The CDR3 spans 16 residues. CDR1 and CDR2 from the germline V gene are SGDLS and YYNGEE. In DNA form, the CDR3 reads TGTGCCAGCAGCGTAGGGGTGGGAGCTGTCGGAAACGAGCAGTACTTC. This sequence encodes CASSVGVGAVGNEQYF.

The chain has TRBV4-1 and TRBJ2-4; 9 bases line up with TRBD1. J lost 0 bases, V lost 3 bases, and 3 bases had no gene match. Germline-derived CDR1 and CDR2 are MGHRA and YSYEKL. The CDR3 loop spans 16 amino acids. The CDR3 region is CASSHYRGRAKNIQYF. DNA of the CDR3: TGCGCCAGCAGCCACTACAGGGGGCGAGCCAAAAACATTCAGTACTTC.